This TCR beta chain derives from a study of T cell responses to AZD1222 COVID-19 vaccine. Points from the study as a whole: Reports indicate that nearly half of spike-specific TCRs are directed at unmutated variant regions. Clonal diversity was possibly underestimated, and white British individuals and females predominated among donors.

TCRdb's table, derived via immunoSEQ multiplex PCR, lists solely in-frame clones and lacks some. Of some 100,000 clones listed, about 85% are singletons. This CDR3 is 15 amino acids long. The germline CDR1 and CDR2 sequences are LNHDA and SQIVND (reference sequence). Trimming removed 3 bases from V and 5 bases from J, with 14 bases in between. With regard to this clone: Its target is not known.

This rearrangement joins TRBV19 to TRBJ1-5; possible D gene TRBD1, 5 bases. This specimen consisted of peripheral blood, obtained on day 0 of AZD1222 vaccination. The receptor's source is an adult in good health. The CDR3 DNA reads as TGTGCCAGTAGTATTCGCCAGGGCGGGGATCAGCCCCAGCATTTT. Translating it yields CASSIRQGGDQPQHF.